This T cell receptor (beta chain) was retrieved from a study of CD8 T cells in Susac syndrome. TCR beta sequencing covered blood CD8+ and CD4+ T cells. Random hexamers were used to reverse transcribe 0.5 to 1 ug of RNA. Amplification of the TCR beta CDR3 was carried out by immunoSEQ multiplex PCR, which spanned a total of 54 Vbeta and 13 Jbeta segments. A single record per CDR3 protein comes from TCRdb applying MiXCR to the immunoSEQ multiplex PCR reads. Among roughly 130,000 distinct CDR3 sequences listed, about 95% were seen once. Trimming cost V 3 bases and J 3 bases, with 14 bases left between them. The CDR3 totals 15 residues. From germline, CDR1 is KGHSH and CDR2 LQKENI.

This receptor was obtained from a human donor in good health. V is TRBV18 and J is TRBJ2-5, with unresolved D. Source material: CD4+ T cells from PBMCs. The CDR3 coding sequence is TGTGCCAGCTCACCGGGATCAACGCCTAAAGAGACCCAGTACTTC. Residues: CASSPGSTPKETQYF.